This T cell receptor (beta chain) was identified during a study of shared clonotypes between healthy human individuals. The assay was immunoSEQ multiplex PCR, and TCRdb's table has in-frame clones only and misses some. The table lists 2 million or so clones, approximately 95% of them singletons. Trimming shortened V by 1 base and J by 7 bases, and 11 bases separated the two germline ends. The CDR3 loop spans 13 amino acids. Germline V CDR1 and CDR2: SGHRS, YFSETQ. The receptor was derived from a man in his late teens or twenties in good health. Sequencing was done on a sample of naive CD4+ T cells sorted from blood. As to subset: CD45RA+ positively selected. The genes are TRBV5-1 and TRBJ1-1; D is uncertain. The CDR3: CASSLPHGGEAFF. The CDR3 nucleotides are TGCGCCAGCAGCTTGCCCCACGGAGGTGAAGCTTTCTTT.